The present T cell receptor beta chain was sequenced within a study of blood T cells in healthy people across ages (dated by TCRdb to between 2014 and 2017). About the study as a whole: Template switching captured roughly one uniquely barcoded TCR beta cDNA molecule per two T cells in model experiments. Age-related changes in TCR beta repertoire diversity were measured in the study by deep sequencing normalized with unique cDNA molecular identifiers. Four age groups were formed from the donors: young (average 16 years), middle-aged (approximately 40), aged (under 70) and long-lived (more than 75). Donors of different ages were randomly distributed across sequencing lanes to avoid experimental bias. Two additional independent replicas of 1 million unique cDNA reads from the same blood draw were analyzed for two donors (one aged 18 to 30 and one aged 80 or older).

Donors were 39 systemically healthy Caucasian individuals from Russia aged 6 to 90 years. Approximately 9 milliliters of peripheral blood were collected from each donor into EDTA-treated Vacutainer tubes. PBMCs were isolated by Ficoll-Paque density-gradient centrifugation, with at least 6 million obtained per sample. Total RNA was extracted from PBMCs with Trizol reagent, with at least 5.5 micrograms obtained per sample. The percentages of naive CD45RAhigh/CD27high T cells were determined by flow cytometry on a PBMC aliquot from every donor. The protocol used for the library was 5' RACE. Sequencing was carried out with an Illumina HiSeq 2500. A second PCR of about 7 to 12 cycles was performed with a sample-barcoded 5' primer and a J-beta primer mix. Each TCR beta cDNA molecule received a unique molecular identifier from a template-switch 5' adaptor carrying 12 random nucleotides. Each sample yielded at least 2.5 million CDR3-containing paired-end reads. The Mint cDNA synthesis kit, primed by a TRBC-specific oligonucleotide, was used to synthesize first-strand cDNA from all RNA. All cDNA was treated with uracil-DNA glycosylase and then went through a first 18-cycle PCR with the universal primers M1SS and BC2_uni_R. Regarding the original processing steps: For normalization, 1 million high-quality reads, each with a distinct molecular identifier, were randomly selected from each sample. Reads with shared molecular identifiers were discarded instead of being binned into consensus sequences. MiTCR, run with a Q25 quality threshold and the strictest error-elimination algorithm, handled CDR3 identification, clonotype clustering and error correction. A nonparametric unseen species model with Euler transformation was used to estimate lower-bound total TCR beta diversity. TCRdb's own reprocessing of the public reads used fastp at Q25 and MiXCR and kept productive beta chains. CDR3 protein sequences are deduplicated, and each keeps its most common genes and DNA. V and J calls and clone size were set by TCRdb, not the authors. The sample profile shows fewer than 1 million distinct CDR3 sequences; 44% of them were found once. The ten most abundant clones make up approximately 19% of the sample.

The CDR1 and CDR2 encoded by the germline V gene are MNHEY and SVGEGT. V and J lose 3 bases and 3 bases, and a span of 14 bases separates them. The CDR3, cysteine through phenylalanine, is 15 amino acids long. CDR3 DNA is the only sequence kept; it has 45 bases, read in frame from the first base. Summary of the overall study and its limitations: Estimates of total diversity based on one million sequenced T cells were regarded as lower bounds and as underestimates. The CMV infection status of donors was not known, potentially confounding age-related changes in expanded clonotypes. As age increased, observed TCR beta diversity per million T cells dropped in a roughly linear way, and a significant reduction was already evident by age about 36. A strong correlation was found between observed TCR beta diversity and the percentage of naive T cells measured by flow cytometry. Bulk unsorted PBMC profiling prevented conclusive comparison of naive and antigen-experienced compartments. Compared with the aged group, the long-lived group had more naive CD4+ T cells, fewer expanded clones and increased TCR diversity, suggesting age selection.

As concerns this clonotype: This clone's antigen is unknown. The input lacks base qualities; no much larger clone sits a single base away.

The chain was built from TRBV6-2 or TRBV6-3 and TRBJ2-5; 6 matching bases give a weak D call of TRBD2. The TCR was taken from a man in his 60s in good health. Specimen: blood. This receptor carries the CDR3 CASSYAGDFKETQYF. The DNA sequence is as follows: TGTGCCAGCAGTTATGCCGGGGACTTTAAAGAGACCCAGTACTTC.